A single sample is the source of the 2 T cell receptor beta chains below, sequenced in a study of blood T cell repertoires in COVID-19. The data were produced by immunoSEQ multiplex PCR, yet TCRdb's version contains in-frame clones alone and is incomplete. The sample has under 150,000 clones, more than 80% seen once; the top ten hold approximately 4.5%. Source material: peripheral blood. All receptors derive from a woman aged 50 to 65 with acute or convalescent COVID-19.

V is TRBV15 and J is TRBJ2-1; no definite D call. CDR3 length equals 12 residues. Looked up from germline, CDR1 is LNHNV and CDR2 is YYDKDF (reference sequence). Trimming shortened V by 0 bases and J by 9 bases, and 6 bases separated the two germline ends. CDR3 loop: CATSRDYGEQFF. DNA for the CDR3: TGTGCCACCAGCAGAGATTACGGTGAGCAGTTCTTC. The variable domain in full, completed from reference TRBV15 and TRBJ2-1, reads DAMVIQNPRYQVTQFGKPVTLSCSQTLNHNVMYWYQQKSSQAPKLLFHYYDKDFNNEADTPDNFQSRRPNTSFCFLDIRSPGLGDTAMYLCATSRDYGEQFFGPGTRLTVL.

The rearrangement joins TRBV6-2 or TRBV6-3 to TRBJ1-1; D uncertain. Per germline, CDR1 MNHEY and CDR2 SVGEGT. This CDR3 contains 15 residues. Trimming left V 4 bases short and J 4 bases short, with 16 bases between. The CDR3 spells CASSSLVTEITEAFF. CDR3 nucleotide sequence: TGTGCCAGCAGTTCCTTGGTCACTGAGATCACTGAAGCTTTCTTT.